The rows below give T cell receptor beta chains drawn from one sample of a study of regulatory T cells in long-lasting Graves disease. One entry per CDR3 protein results from TCRdb running MiXCR on the multiplex PCR reads. The sample comprises about 540,000 distinct CDR3 sequences, approximately 13% of which are singletons, and roughly 10% rests with the top ten. These data were likewise used in another study, on T cells in Graves' hyperthyroidism and ophthalmopathy.

This specimen was peripheral blood mononuclear cells (PBMCs), taken at new diagnosis, from a patient treated with antithyroid drugs. These receptors came from a man aged 25-45 years with Graves disease. CDR3s include the opening cysteine and the closing phenylalanine or tryptophan. Each record gives: clone size, D gene, J gene, CDR3 length, V gene, CDR3 protein, CDR3 DNA. D genes are given only for firm matches. The size of a clone is reported for some rows only, either as once, few or many, or as a class for expanded clones.

NA | TRBD1 | TRBJ2-7 | 15 | TRBV12-3/TRBV12-4 | CASSFGQGVSYEQYF | TGTGCCAGCAGTTTCGGGCAGGGGGTATCCTACGAGCAGTACTTC
NA | NA | TRBJ1-5 | 13 | TRBV20-1 | CSARRLEYRPQHF | TGCAGTGCTAGGAGGCTGGAGTATCGGCCCCAGCATTTT
NA | NA | TRBJ2-7 | 11 | TRBV29-1 | CSVASAYEQYF | TGCAGCGTTGCCTCAGCCTACGAGCAGTACTTC
few | NA | TRBJ2-3 | 17 | TRBV3-1 | CASSQGGSTVGTDTQYF | TGTGCCAGCAGCCAAGGGGGTAGTACGGTAGGCACAGATACGCAGTATTTT
many | NA | TRBJ2-1 | 11 | TRBV5-6 | CASSFYNEQFF | TGTGCCAGCAGTTTTTACAATGAGCAGTTCTTC
many | TRBD1 | TRBJ1-2 | 15 | TRBV29-1 | CSVEASGTGFYGYTF | TGCAGCGTTGAAGCAAGCGGGACAGGGTTCTATGGCTACACCTTC
many | NA | TRBJ1-1 | 13 | TRBV20-1 | CSATWGGDTEAFF | TGCAGTGCTACTTGGGGTGGGGACACTGAAGCTTTCTTT
NA | TRBD2 | TRBJ2-7 | 14 | TRBV20-1 | CSGLGLADHYEQYF | TGCAGTGGCCTGGGACTAGCGGACCACTACGAGCAGTACTTC
few | TRBD2 | TRBJ2-7 | 14 | TRBV30 | CAWSVASGSYEQYF | TGTGCCTGGAGTGTGGCTAGCGGGAGCTACGAGCAGTACTTC
many | NA | TRBJ2-5 | 13 | TRBV30 | CAWSWANQETQYF | TGTGCCTGGAGCTGGGCGAACCAAGAGACCCAGTACTTC
many | NA | TRBJ1-5 | 15 | TRBV27 | CASSLGGGGRQPQHF | TGTGCCAGCAGTTTAGGGGGAGGGGGAAGGCAGCCCCAGCATTTT
many | NA | TRBJ2-3 | 13 | TRBV20-1 | CSASGAPRDTQYF | TGCAGTGCGTCGGGGGCTCCCAGGGATACGCAGTATTTT
many | TRBD2 | TRBJ2-3 | 15 | TRBV20-1 | CSARDLLAGPDTQYF | TGCAGTGCTAGAGATCTCCTAGCGGGCCCAGATACGCAGTATTTT
few | TRBD1 | TRBJ2-6 | 19 | TRBV5-1 | CASSLPIQGAFSGANVLTF | TGCGCCAGCAGCTTGCCAATACAGGGGGCCTTCTCTGGGGCCAACGTCCTGACTTTC
many | NA | TRBJ1-4 | 15 | TRBV7-6 | CASSLATGPNEKLFF | TGTGCCAGCAGCTTAGCGACGGGACCCAATGAAAAACTGTTTTTT
NA | NA | TRBJ2-4 | 14 | TRBV6-2/TRBV6-3 | CASSEEFDFNIQYF | TGTGCCAGCAGTGAAGAGTTCGATTTCAACATTCAGTACTTC
few | NA | TRBJ1-4 | 14 | TRBV12-3/TRBV12-4 | CASSPTRPNEKLFF | TGTGCCAGCAGTCCCACCCGGCCTAATGAAAAACTGTTTTTT